These 11 T cell receptor beta chains came from one sample sequenced in a study of T cells after yellow fever vaccination. TCRdb redid the calling of the 5' RACE reads with MiXCR, one entry per CDR3 protein. The data hold hundreds of thousands of distinct CDR3 sequences, with over 9% observed a single time. The sequencing here drew on PBMCs, taken on the day of the yellow fever booster vaccination. The source of these receptors is a man younger than 45 who received the YFV17D yellow fever vaccine.

The chain employs TRBV7-2 and TRBJ2-1, with D uncertain. This CDR3 spans 15 amino acids. Germline assignment: CDR1 SGHTA and CDR2 FQGNSA. V was shortened by 2 bases and J by 5 bases, with 13 bases between the two germline ends. The CDR3 DNA reads TGTGCCAGCAGCTTAAACAACCTTAACGACAATGAGCAGTTCTTC. This codes for CASSLNNLNDNEQFF.

This chain uses TRBV4-3 with TRBJ2-7; 9 nucleotides match TRBD1. The CDR3 is 16 residues long. Germline V gene data show CDR1 as LGHNA and CDR2 as YSLEER. V trimming: 0 bases; J trimming: 2 bases; junction bases outside the gene matches: 5. CDR3 sequence: CASSQDWRQGAYEQYF. CDR3 nucleotides: TGCGCCAGCAGCCAAGATTGGCGACAGGGGGCCTACGAGCAGTACTTC.

The chain has TRBV15 and TRBJ1-5; D uncertain. CDR3 length equals 14 residues. Trimming pared 11 bases from V and 0 bases from J, leaving 14 bases between. Germline V gene lookup returns CDR1 LNHNV and CDR2 YYDKDF (reference sequence). The CDR3 DNA sequence: TGTGCCGTCATGGTGGGCAATAGCAATCAGCCCCAGCATTTT. Protein product: CAVMVGNSNQPQHF.

There are many counts of this clonotype. The chain carries TRBV11-2 and TRBJ2-3; perhaps TRBD2 as D (6 bases). The CDR3 is 17 amino acids. Germline V gives CDR1 SGHAT, CDR2 FQNNGV. The germline V and J ends were trimmed by 0 bases and 4 bases, with 17 bases remaining between them. CDR3 bases: TGTGCCAGCAGCTTAGATCAACGGGAGTATTGGGCAGATACGCAGTATTTT. Its translation is CASSLDQREYWADTQYF.

The rearrangement uses TRBV20-1 and TRBJ2-5; no definite D call. The V end was cut by 0 bases, the J end by 2 bases, with 1 base between. Germline-derived CDR1 and CDR2 are DFQATT and SNEGSKA (reference sequence). CDR3 length: 11 residues. CDR3 DNA: TGCAGTGCTAGAGAGCAAGAGACCCAGTACTTC. This sequence encodes CSAREQETQYF.

This clonotype showed up many times. The chain joins TRBV5-1 to TRBJ2-1; the D gene is possibly TRBD2 (7 bases). Germline lookup yields CDR1 SGHRS and CDR2 YFSETQ. Between the trimmed V and J ends, which lost 5 bases and 4 bases, there was a span of 19 bases. There are 16 residues in the CDR3. CDR3 coding DNA: TGCGCCAGCAGACCGACCGAGGGGGGGGTATACAATGAGCAGTTCTTC. Its translation: CASRPTEGGVYNEQFF. The variable domain in full, with the rest retrieved from reference TRBV5-1 and TRBJ2-1, is KAGVTQTPRYLIKTRGQQVTLSCSPISGHRSVSWYQQTPGQGLQFLFEYFSETQRNKGNFPGRFSGRQFSNSRSEMNVSTLELGDSALYLCASRPTEGGVYNEQFFGPGTRLTVL.

This clonotype was recorded a few times. This sequence joins TRBV6-5 and TRBJ2-3; D perhaps matches TRBD2 (5 bases). V was clipped by 2 bases and J by 2 bases, with 11 bases between them. The V gene's germline CDR1 is MNHEY and CDR2 SVGAGI. The CDR3 consists of 15 residues. CDR3 sequence (DNA): TGTGCCAGCAGTTACGGACTGCCGTACACAGATACGCAGTATTTT. This sequence encodes CASSYGLPYTDTQYF.

The rearrangement joins TRBV7-2 to TRBJ2-7; TRBD2 matches at 10 bases. The CDR3 extends over 13 amino acids. CDR1 is SGHTA and CDR2 is FQGNSA in the germline V gene. The trim removed 5 bases at V and 4 bases at J, leaving 2 bases unmatched. Here the CDR3 reads CASSEAGGYEQYF. The CDR3 DNA reads as TGTGCCAGCAGCGAAGCGGGAGGGTACGAGCAGTACTTC. Drawing the rest from reference TRBV7-2 and TRBJ2-7, the complete variable domain is GAGVSQSPSNKVTEKGKDVELRCDPISGHTALYWYRQSLGQGLEFLIYFQGNSAPDKSGLPSDRFSAERTGGSVSTLTIQRTQQEDSAVYLCASSEAGGYEQYFGPGTRLTVT.

J is TRBJ2-7 and V is TRBV12-3 or TRBV12-4, with 9 bases lining up with TRBD1. Trimming removed 0 bases from V and 2 bases from J; junction bases left unmatched: 2. This CDR3 has 15 residues. Here the CDR3 reads CASSLARTGAYEQYF. As DNA, the CDR3 is TGTGCCAGCAGTTTAGCGAGGACAGGGGCCTACGAGCAGTACTTC.

This clonotype was seen many times. A junction end diverges from the germline sequence, so it may reflect a read error. This chain connects TRBV7-2 to TRBJ1-1; D might be TRBD1 (6 bases). Germline CDR1 SGHTA, CDR2 FQGNSA. There are 13 residues in the CDR3. The CDR3, as DNA: TGCGCCAGCAGCTTGGGGGCGAACACTGAAGCTTTCTTT. This translates into CASSLGANTEAFF.

The CDR3 sequence: CATSGYAGANVLTF. The CDR3 nucleotides are TGTGCCACCAGTGGGTACGCTGGGGCCAACGTCCTGACTTTC. The rearrangement uses TRBV15 and TRBJ2-6; D gene uncertain. The germline gives CDR1 LNHNV, CDR2 YYDKDF (reference sequence). The CDR3 loop spans 14 amino acids. V dropped 6 bases and J dropped 2 bases, with 8 bases sitting between them. The complete variable domain, with remaining parts taken from reference TRBV15 and TRBJ2-6, reads DAMVIQNPRYQVTQFGKPVTLSCSQTLNHNVMYWYQQKSSQAPKLLFHYYDKDFNNEADTPDNFQSRRPNTSFCFLDIRSPGLGDTAMYLCATSGYAGANVLTFGAGSRLTVL.